A single sample gave rise to the 16 T cell receptor beta chains below, sequenced in a study of T cells expressing NK-cell markers. TCRdb re-called the 5' RACE reads and gives one entry per CDR3 protein, without DNA. This sample carries about 430,000 distinct CDR3 sequences, with around 1.4% going to the ten biggest clones. The material sequenced was blood T cells: a sorted CD56 or NKG2C T cell subset, CD4+ or CD8+ T cells, or bulk PBMC T cells (not recorded which). The receptors here all came from a woman aged 45-59 years in good health.

V gene TRBV6-1 combines with J gene TRBJ1-1; no DNA is available, so the TRBD1 call from TCRdb remains unchecked. CDR3 length equals 13 residues. Looked up from germline, CDR1 is MNHNS and CDR2 is SASEGT. CDR3 sequence reads: CASSATGEGEAFF.

The chain has TRBV7-2 and TRBJ1-1. CDR1 is SGHTA, CDR2 FQGNSA, per germline. The CDR3 extends over 14 amino acids. CDR3 sequence reads: CASSLQGGGPEAFF.

V is TRBV9 and J is TRBJ2-3; TCRdb's assignment of TRBD1 cannot be checked, as there is no DNA. CDR1 is SGDLS, CDR2 YYNGEE, per germline. This CDR3 comprises 17 residues. The chain's CDR3 is CASSGPRVEPVRDTQYF.

This CDR3 reads CASTHGPRSPLHF. The rearrangement joins TRBV12-3 or TRBV12-4 to TRBJ1-6; with no DNA, the TCRdb D assignment of TRBD1 cannot be verified. The CDR3 covers 13 residues.

J is TRBJ2-3 and V is TRBV24-1; no DNA is available, so the TRBD2 call from TCRdb remains unchecked. This CDR3 is 16 amino acids long. Germline V CDR1 and CDR2: KGHDR, SFDVKD. The CDR3 region is CATSDLASSGPSTQYF.

The CDR3 protein is CASSYSRGLGSGANVLTF. This chain links TRBV6-5 with TRBJ2-6. The CDR3 length is 18 residues. Germline V gene lookup returns CDR1 MNHEY and CDR2 SVGAGI.

The chain has TRBV5-1 and TRBJ2-2. Germline CDR1 is SGHRS and CDR2 is YFSETQ. This CDR3 contains 15 residues. This CDR3 is CASSPFGTNTGELFF. The full variable domain, in which reference TRBV5-1 and TRBJ2-2 provide the parts outside the CDR3, is KAGVTQTPRYLIKTRGQQVTLSCSPISGHRSVSWYQQTPGQGLQFLFEYFSETQRNKGNFPGRFSGRQFSNSRSEMNVSTLELGDSALYLCASSPFGTNTGELFFGEGSRLTVL.

The gene calls are TRBV6-2 or TRBV6-3 and TRBJ2-7. This CDR3 contains 14 residues. In germline, CDR1 is MNHEY, CDR2 SVGEGT. The CDR3 sequence: CASSYSRLTYEQYF.

The V and J genes are TRBV29-1 and TRBJ2-1; the TCRdb call, TRBD2, lacks DNA for checking. In germline, CDR1 is SQVTM, CDR2 ANQGSEA. The CDR3 length is 13 residues. The CDR3 here is CSGGEAGGNEQFF.

The chain recombines TRBV20-1 with TRBJ2-7; with no DNA, the TCRdb D assignment of TRBD2 cannot be verified. CDR3 size: 14 residues. Germline V gene lookup returns CDR1 DFQATT and CDR2 SNEGSKA (reference sequence). The CDR3 here is CSAIVSGVSYEQYF.

The chain employs TRBV28 and TRBJ2-7; with no DNA, the TCRdb D assignment of TRBD1 cannot be verified. Germline values: CDR1 MDHEN, CDR2 SYDVKM. There are 15 residues in the CDR3. The CDR3 loop reads CASSTRQGGSYEQYF.

The gene calls are TRBV7-3 and TRBJ2-3. There are 15 residues in the CDR3. Germline CDR1 and CDR2: SGHTA and FQGTGA. CDR3 protein: CASSLIKSSTDTQYF.

The rearrangement uses TRBV5-1 and TRBJ2-1; TCRdb selects TRBD1, and the lack of DNA leaves this call unchecked. The CDR3 covers 14 residues. The germline CDR1 and CDR2 sequences are SGHRS and YFSETQ. This chain's CDR3 is CASSRGTYYNEQFF.

The genes are TRBV7-2 and TRBJ2-1; the D call from TCRdb, TRBD1, cannot be confirmed without DNA. The CDR3 runs to 12 residues. CDR1 is SGHTA and CDR2 is FQGNSA in the germline V gene. The CDR3 sequence: CASSDQPGEQFF.

The chain has TRBV20-1 and TRBJ2-1; absent DNA, TCRdb's TRBD1 call cannot be checked. The germline V gene encodes CDR1 DFQATT and CDR2 SNEGSKA (reference sequence). The CDR3 spans 13 residues. The chain's CDR3 is CSAILAGGQTQFF.

The V gene is TRBV20-1, the J gene TRBJ1-2. From germline, CDR1 is DFQATT and CDR2 SNEGSKA (reference sequence). There are 11 residues in the CDR3. The CDR3 is CSARIGVGYTF.